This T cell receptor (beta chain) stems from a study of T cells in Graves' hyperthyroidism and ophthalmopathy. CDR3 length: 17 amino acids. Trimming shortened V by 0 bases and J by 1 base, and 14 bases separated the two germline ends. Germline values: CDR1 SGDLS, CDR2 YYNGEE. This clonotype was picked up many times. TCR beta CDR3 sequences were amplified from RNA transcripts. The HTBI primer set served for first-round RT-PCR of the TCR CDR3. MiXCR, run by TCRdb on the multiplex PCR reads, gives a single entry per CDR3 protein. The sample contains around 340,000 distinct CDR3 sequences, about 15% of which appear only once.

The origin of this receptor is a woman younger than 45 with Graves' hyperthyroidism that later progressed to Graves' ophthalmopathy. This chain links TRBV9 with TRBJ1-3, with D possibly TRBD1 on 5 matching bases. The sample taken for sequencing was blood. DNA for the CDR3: TGTGCCAGCAGCGTAGTTTCGGGACCCCTATCTGGAAACACCATATATTTT. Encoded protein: CASSVVSGPLSGNTIYF.